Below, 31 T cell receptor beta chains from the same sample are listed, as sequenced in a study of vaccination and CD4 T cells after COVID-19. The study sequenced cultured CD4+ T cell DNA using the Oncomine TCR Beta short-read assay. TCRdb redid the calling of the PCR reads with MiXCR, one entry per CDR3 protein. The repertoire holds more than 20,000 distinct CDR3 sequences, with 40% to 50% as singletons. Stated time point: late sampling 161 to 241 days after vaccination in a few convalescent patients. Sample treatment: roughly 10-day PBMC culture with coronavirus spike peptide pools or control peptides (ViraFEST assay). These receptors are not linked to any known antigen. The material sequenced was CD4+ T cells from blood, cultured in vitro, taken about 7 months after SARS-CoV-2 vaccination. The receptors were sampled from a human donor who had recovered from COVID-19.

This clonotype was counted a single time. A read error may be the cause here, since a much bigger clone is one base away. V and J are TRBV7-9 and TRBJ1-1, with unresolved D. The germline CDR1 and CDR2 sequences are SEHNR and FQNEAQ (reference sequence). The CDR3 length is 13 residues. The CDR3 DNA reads TGTGCCAACAGCCCCGCTTTCTTCACTGAAGCTTTCTTT. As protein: CANSPAFFTEAFF.

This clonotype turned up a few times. The CDR3 DNA follows: TGTGCCAGTTGTTTGGGGGACTCCTACAATGAGCAGTTCTTC. Encoded protein: CASCLGDSYNEQFF. The chain has TRBV6-1 and TRBJ2-1; D could derive from TRBD1 or TRBD2 (5 bases each). The V gene's germline CDR1 is MNHNS and CDR2 SASEGT. This CDR3 region has 14 residues. V was trimmed by 9 bases and J by 0 bases, leaving 12 bases between them.

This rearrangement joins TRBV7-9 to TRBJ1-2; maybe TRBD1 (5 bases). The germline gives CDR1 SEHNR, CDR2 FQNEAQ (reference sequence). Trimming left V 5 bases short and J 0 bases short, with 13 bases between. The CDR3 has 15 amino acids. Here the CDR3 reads CASSQEMTANYGYTF. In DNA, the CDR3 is TGTGCCAGCAGCCAGGAAATGACAGCTAACTATGGCTACACCTTC.

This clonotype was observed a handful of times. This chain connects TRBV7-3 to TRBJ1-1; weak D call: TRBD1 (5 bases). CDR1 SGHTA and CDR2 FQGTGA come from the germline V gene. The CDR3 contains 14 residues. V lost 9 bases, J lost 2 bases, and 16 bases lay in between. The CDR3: CARFPPDSNTEAFF. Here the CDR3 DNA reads TGTGCCAGATTCCCTCCAGACAGCAACACTGAAGCTTTCTTT.

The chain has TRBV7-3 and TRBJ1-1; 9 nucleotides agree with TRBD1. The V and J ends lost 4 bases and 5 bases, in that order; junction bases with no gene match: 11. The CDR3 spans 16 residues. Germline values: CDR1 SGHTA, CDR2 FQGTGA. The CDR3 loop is CASSSRRTGDWTEAFF. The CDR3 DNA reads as TGTGCCAGCAGCTCGAGACGGACAGGGGACTGGACTGAAGCTTTCTTT.

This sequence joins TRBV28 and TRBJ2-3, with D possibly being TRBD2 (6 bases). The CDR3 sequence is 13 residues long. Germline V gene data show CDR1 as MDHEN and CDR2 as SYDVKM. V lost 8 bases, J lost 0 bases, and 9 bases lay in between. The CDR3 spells CASGTSSTDTQYF. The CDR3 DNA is TGTGCCAGCGGAACTAGCAGCACAGATACGCAGTATTTT. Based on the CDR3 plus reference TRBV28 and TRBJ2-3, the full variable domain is DVKVTQSSRYLVKRTGEKVFLECVQDMDHENMFWYRQDPGLGLRLIYFSYDVKMKEKGDIPEGYSVSREKKERFSLILESASTNQTSMYLCASGTSSTDTQYFGPGTRLTVL.

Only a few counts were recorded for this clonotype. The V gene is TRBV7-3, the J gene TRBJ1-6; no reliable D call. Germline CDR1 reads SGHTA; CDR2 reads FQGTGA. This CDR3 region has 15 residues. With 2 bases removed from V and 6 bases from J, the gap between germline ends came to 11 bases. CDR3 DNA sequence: TGTGCCAGCAGCTTATCTCTTTCGGCTAATTCACCCCTCCACTTT. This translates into CASSLSLSANSPLHF.

CDR3 sequence: CSVARDSNQPQHF. The CDR3 bases are TGCAGCGTTGCCAGAGATAGCAATCAGCCCCAGCATTTT. This chain joins TRBV29-1 and TRBJ1-5, with D unresolved. The CDR3 runs 13 residues. Germline-derived CDR1 and CDR2 are SQVTM and ANQGSEA. V lost 4 bases and J 0 bases, leaving 7 bases between the germline ends.

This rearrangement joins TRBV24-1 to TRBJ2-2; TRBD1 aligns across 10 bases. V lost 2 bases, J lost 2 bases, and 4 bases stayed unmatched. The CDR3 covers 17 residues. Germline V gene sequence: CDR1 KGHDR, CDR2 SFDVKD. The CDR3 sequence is CATSDWGQGTNTGELFF. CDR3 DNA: TGTGCCACCAGTGATTGGGGACAGGGGACCAACACCGGGGAGCTGTTTTTT.

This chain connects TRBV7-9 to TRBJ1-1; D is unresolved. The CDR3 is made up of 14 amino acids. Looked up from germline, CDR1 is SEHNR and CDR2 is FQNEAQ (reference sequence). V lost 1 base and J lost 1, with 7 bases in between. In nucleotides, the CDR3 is TGTGCCAGCAGCTTAGGGCAGCAGAACACTGAAGCTTTCTTT. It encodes CASSLGQQNTEAFF. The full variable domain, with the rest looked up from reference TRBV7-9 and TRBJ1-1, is DTGVSQNPRHKITKRGQNVTFRCDPISEHNRLYWYRQTLGQGPEFLTYFQNEAQLEKSRLLSDRFSAERPKGSFSTLEIQRTEQGDSAMYLCASSLGQQNTEAFFGQGTRLTVV.

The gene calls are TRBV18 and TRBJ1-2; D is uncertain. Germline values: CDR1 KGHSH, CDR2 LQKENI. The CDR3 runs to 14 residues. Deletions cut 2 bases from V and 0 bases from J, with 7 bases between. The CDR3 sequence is CASSPNDSNYGYTF. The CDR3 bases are TGTGCCAGCTCACCAAACGATTCTAACTATGGCTACACCTTC.

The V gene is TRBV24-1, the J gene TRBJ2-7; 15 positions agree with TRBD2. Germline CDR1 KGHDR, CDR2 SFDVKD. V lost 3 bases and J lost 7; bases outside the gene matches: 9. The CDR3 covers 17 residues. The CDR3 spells CATSDPGTSGRPGEQYF. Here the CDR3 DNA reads TGTGCCACCAGTGATCCCGGGACTAGCGGGAGGCCGGGAGAGCAGTACTTC.

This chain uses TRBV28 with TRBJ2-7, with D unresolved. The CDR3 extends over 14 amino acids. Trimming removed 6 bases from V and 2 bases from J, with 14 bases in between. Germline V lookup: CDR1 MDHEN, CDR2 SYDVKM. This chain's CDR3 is CASSPILRPYEQYF. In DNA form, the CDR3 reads TGTGCCAGCAGCCCCATTTTACGACCCTACGAGCAGTACTTC.

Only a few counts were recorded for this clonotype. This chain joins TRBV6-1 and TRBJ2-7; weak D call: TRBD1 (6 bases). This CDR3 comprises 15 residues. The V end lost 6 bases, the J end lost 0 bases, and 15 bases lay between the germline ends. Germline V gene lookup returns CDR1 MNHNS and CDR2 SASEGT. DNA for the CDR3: TGTGCCAGCAGGACTGGGACACCCAGCTCCTACGAGCAGTACTTC. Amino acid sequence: CASRTGTPSSYEQYF.

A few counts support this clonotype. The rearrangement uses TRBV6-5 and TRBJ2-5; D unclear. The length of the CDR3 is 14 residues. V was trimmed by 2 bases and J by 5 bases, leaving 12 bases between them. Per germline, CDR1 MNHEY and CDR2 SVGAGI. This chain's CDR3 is CASSYGVLRETQYF. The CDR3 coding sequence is TGTGCCAGCAGTTACGGGGTTTTGAGGGAGACCCAGTACTTC.

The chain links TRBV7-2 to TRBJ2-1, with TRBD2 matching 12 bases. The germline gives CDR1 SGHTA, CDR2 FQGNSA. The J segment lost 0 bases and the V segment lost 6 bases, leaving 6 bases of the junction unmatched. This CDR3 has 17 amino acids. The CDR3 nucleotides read TGTGCCAGCAGTTTACAGACTAGCGGGAGCTCCTACAATGAGCAGTTCTTC. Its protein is CASSLQTSGSSYNEQFF.

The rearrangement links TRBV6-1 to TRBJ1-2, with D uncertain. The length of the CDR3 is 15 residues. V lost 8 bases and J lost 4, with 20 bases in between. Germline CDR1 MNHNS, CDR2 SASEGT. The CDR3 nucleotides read TGTGCCAGCCGCTACGGCGCATGGGAGGGCTATGGCTACACCTTC. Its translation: CASRYGAWEGYGYTF.

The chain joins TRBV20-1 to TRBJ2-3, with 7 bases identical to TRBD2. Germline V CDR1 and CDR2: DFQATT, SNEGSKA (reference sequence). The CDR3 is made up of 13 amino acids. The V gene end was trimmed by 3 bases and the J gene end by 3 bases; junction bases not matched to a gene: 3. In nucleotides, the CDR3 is TGCAGTGCTAGGGGGGAGGGAACAGATACGCAGTATTTT. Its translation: CSARGEGTDTQYF.

The CDR3 DNA reads TGTGCCAGCAGTTACTCGTTCGGTGGATCACCCCTCCACTTT. Translating gives CASSYSFGGSPLHF. The chain employs TRBV6-5 and TRBJ1-6; D not resolved. Germline V gives CDR1 MNHEY, CDR2 SVGAGI. Trimming removed 0 bases from V and 10 bases from J, with 10 bases in between. The CDR3 covers 14 residues.

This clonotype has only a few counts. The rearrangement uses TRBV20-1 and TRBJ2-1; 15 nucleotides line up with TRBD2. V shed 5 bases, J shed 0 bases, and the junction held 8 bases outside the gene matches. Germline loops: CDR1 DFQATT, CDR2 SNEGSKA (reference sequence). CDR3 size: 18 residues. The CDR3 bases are TGCAGTGCTTCAGGGACTAGCGGGAGGCCCGTCTCCTACAATGAGCAGTTCTTC. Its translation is CSASGTSGRPVSYNEQFF.

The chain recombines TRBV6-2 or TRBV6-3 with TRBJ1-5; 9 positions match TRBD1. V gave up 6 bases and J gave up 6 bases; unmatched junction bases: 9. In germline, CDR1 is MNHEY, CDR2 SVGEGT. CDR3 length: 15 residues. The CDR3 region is CASSPPGQGRQPQHF. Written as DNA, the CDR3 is TGTGCCAGCAGCCCACCTGGACAGGGGCGTCAGCCCCAGCATTTT.

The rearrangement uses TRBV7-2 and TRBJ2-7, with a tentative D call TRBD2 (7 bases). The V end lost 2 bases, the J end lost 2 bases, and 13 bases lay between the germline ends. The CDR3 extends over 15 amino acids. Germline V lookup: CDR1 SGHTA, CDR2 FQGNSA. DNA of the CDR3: TGTGCCAGCAGCTTAAGGGTCGGGGGGCCCTACGAGCAGTACTTC. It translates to CASSLRVGGPYEQYF. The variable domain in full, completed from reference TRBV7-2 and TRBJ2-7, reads GAGVSQSPSNKVTEKGKDVELRCDPISGHTALYWYRQSLGQGLEFLIYFQGNSAPDKSGLPSDRFSAERTGGSVSTLTIQRTQQEDSAVYLCASSLRVGGPYEQYFGPGTRLTVT.

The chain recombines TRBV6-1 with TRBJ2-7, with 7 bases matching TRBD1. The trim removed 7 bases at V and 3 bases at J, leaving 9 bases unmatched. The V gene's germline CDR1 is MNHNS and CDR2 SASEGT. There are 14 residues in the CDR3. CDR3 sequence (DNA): TGTGCCAGCAAGAGTCGGGACAGTCGCTACGAGCAGTACTTC. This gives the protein CASKSRDSRYEQYF.

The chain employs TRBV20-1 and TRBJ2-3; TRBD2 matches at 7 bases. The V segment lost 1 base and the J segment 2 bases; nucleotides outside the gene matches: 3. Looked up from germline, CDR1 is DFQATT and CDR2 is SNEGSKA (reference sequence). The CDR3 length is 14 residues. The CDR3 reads CSARVSGNTDTQYF. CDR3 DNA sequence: TGCAGTGCTAGAGTAAGCGGGAACACAGATACGCAGTATTTT.

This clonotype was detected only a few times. This CDR3 reads CSARRDLAGGPTDTQYF. For the CDR3, the DNA is TGCAGTGCTAGAAGAGACCTAGCGGGAGGGCCGACAGATACGCAGTATTTT. The chain is built from TRBV20-1 and TRBJ2-3; 12 nucleotides line up with TRBD2. Germline V gives CDR1 DFQATT, CDR2 SNEGSKA (reference sequence). With 2 bases clipped from V and 3 bases from J, the junction kept 9 bases outside the gene matches. This CDR3 comprises 17 residues.

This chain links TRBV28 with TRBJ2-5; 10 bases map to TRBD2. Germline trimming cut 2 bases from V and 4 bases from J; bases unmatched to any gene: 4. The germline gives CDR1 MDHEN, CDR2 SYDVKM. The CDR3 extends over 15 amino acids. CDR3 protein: CASSLLAGAGETQYF. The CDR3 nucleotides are TGTGCCAGCAGTTTACTAGCGGGAGCCGGAGAGACCCAGTACTTC.

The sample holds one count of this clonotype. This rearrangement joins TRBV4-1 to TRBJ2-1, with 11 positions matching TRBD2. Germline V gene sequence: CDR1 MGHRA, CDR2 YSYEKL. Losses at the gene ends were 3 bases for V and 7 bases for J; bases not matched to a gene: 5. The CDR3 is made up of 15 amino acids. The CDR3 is CASSHLAGGKNEQFF. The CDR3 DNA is TGCGCCAGCAGCCACCTAGCGGGAGGTAAGAATGAGCAGTTCTTC.

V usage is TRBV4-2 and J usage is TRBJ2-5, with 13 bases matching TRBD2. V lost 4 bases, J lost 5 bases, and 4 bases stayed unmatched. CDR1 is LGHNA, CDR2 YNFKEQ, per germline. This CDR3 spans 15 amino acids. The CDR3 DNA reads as TGTGCCAGCAGCCGCGGACTAGCGGGAGCGGAGACCCAGTACTTC. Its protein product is CASSRGLAGAETQYF.

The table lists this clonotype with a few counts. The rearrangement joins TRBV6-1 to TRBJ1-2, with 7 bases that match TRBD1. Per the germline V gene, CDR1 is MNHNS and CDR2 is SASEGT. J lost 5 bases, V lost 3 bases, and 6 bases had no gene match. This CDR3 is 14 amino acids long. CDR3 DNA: TGTGCCAGCAGTGAGATACAGGGGACTTATGGCTACACCTTC. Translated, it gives CASSEIQGTYGYTF.

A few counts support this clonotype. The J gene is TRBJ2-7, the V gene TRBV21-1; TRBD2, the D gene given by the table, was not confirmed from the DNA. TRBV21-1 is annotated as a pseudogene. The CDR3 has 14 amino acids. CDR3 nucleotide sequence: TGTGCCAGCAGCAGCAGCGGGCGGTCCTACGAGCAGTACTTC. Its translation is CASSSSGRSYEQYF.

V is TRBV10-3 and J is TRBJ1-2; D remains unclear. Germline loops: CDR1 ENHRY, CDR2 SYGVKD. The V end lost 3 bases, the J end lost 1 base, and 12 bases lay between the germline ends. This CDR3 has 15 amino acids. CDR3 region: CAISDSTGNNYGYTF. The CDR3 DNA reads TGTGCCATCAGTGACAGCACGGGTAATAACTATGGCTACACCTTC.